This T cell receptor (beta chain) stems from a study of T-cell memory formation after mild COVID-19. Study results and caveats: Contracting clones localized mainly to CM and EM when CD4+ and mainly to EMRA when CD8+. Day 15 to 85 contractors were CD4/CD8 balanced; later expanders leaned CD4+.

TCRdb re-derived calls from the 5' RACE reads in MiXCR, one entry per CDR3 protein. The sample comprises about 440,000 distinct CDR3 sequences, 20% of which are singletons, and around 8.4% rests with the top ten. As for this clonotype: No antigen is known for it.

V lost 4 bases, J lost 7 bases, and 17 bases lay in between. CDR3 length: 15 amino acids. The germline V gene has CDR1 SGHTA and CDR2 FQGTGA. This sequence was found in an adult woman who had mild COVID-19 (a few samples of this study predate the infection). Cell type and time point are not known. The specimen sequenced was PBMCs or a T cell subset sorted from them (not recorded which). The chain joins TRBV7-3 to TRBJ2-1, with TRBD1 as a possible D gene (6 bases). The CDR3 sequence is CASSSAEQGFNEQFF. CDR3 DNA sequence: TGTGCCAGCAGCTCCGCCGAACAGGGATTTAATGAGCAGTTCTTC.